This is a list of T cell receptor beta chains from one sample in a study of regulatory T cells in long-lasting Graves disease. TCRdb analysed the multiplex PCR reads with MiXCR anew, one entry per CDR3 protein. The data show 400,000 to 500,000 distinct CDR3 sequences, approximately 15% seen once. These same records also appear under a second study, on T cells in Graves' hyperthyroidism and ophthalmopathy.

The sample was peripheral blood mononuclear cells (PBMCs), taken at new diagnosis, from a patient treated with antithyroid drugs. The receptors here all came from a woman in her forties or fifties with Graves disease. Both conserved end residues are part of each CDR3. The D gene is left open where the match is weak. Size is stated for part of the rows, as once, few or many counts, or as a class when the clone is expanded.

NA	NA	TRBV15	TRBJ1-6	TGTGCCACCAGCCCTAGCCAGAATTCACCCCTCCACTTT	CATSPSQNSPLHF
NA	NA	TRBV7-8	TRBJ2-3	TGTGCCAGCAGCTTATATCTCGACACAGATACGCAGTATTTT	CASSLYLDTDTQYF
NA	NA	TRBV20-1	TRBJ2-3	TGCAGTGCTAGGGACAAGCGGGTAGATACGCAGTATTTT	CSARDKRVDTQYF
TRBD2	many	TRBV6-2/TRBV6-3	TRBJ2-3	TGTGCCAGCAGTACCGGGACTAGCAAACCAAGCACAGATACGCAGTATTTT	CASSTGTSKPSTDTQYF
NA	few	TRBV24-1	TRBJ2-3	TGTGCCACCAGTGAGCCCGGGACTCACCCCAAGAACACAGATACGCAGTATTTT	CATSEPGTHPKNTDTQYF
TRBD1	many	TRBV27	TRBJ2-5	TGTGCCAGCAGCCCCGGGACAGGGGGTAGCGCCGCCAAAGAGACCCAGTACTTC	CASSPGTGGSAAKETQYF
TRBD1	once	TRBV5-1	TRBJ1-4	TGCGCCAGCAGCCCAACCCTGGGACAGGTTAATGAAAAACTGTTTTTT	CASSPTLGQVNEKLFF
NA	NA	TRBV5-1	TRBJ2-1	TGCGCCAGCAGTTTCGGGGGAAGGGGATCCTACAATGAGCAGTTCTTC	CASSFGGRGSYNEQFF
TRBD1	NA	TRBV10-1	TRBJ1-1	TGCGCCAGCAGTGTATCGGACAGGCGAGAAGCTTTCTTT	CASSVSDRREAFF
TRBD2	many	TRBV3-1	TRBJ2-7	TGTGCCAGCAGCCTAAGACTAGCGAGCGACGAGCAGTACTTC	CASSLRLASDEQYF
TRBD2	many	TRBV28	TRBJ2-3	TGTGCCAGCAGTTTTAGCGGGACGGTCACAGATACGCAGTATTTT	CASSFSGTVTDTQYF
NA	few	TRBV5-4	TRBJ2-7	TGTGCCAGCAGCTTAGGGCAGGCCTTGAGCGAGCAGTACTTC	CASSLGQALSEQYF
TRBD1	many	TRBV12-3/TRBV12-4	TRBJ2-5	TGTGCCAGCAGTTTAGAAGCCAGGGGGCTGGGGACCCAGTACTTC	CASSLEARGLGTQYF
NA	NA	TRBV19	TRBJ2-3	TGTGCCAGTACCGTCCGATTCGGGGCAGGGGGGACAGATACGCAGTATTTT	CASTVRFGAGGTDTQYF
TRBD1	many	TRBV27	TRBJ2-7	TGTGCCAGCAGTGCCGGGACAGGGTTCGGAGAGCAGTACTTC	CASSAGTGFGEQYF
NA	NA	TRBV7-3	TRBJ2-1	TGTGCCAGCAGCTTACAAGGGATAGGGGCTGAGCAGTTCTTC	CASSLQGIGAEQFF